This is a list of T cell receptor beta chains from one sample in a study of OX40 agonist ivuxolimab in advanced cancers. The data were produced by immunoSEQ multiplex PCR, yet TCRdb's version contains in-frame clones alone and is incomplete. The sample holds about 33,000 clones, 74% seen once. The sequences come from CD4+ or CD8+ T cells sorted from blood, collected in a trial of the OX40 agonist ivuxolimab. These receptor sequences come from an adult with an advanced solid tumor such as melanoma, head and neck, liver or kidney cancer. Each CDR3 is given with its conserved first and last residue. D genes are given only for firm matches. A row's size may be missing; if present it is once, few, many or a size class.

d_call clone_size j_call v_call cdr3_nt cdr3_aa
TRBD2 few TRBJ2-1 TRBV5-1 TGCGCCAGCAGCAAATCCGGGACTAGCTTCTACAATGAGCAGTTCTTC CASSKSGTSFYNEQFF
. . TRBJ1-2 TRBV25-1 TGTGCCAGCGATGGAGGTTTGGGCAAGTTCTATGGCTACACCTTC CASDGGLGKFYGYTF
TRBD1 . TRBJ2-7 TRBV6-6 TGTGCCACGACAGGGAACTCCTACGAGCAGTACTTC CATTGNSYEQYF
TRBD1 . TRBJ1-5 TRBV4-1 TGCGCCAGCAGCCGAAACGACAGGGTGCAGACCAACAATCAGCCCCAGCATTTT CASSRNDRVQTNNQPQHF
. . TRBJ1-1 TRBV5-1 TGCGCCAGCAGCCCCCAGGAGCCGAACACTGAAGCTTTCTTT CASSPQEPNTEAFF
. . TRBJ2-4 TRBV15 TGTGCCACCAGGCCTAGTAGTGGGTCGGGACTGCTAGCCAAAAACATTCAGTACTTC CATRPSSGSGLLAKNIQYF
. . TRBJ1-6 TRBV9 TGTGCCAGCAGCTTAATGACGGAGCCTAATTCACCCCTCCACTTT CASSLMTEPNSPLHF
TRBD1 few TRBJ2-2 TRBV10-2 TGCGCCAGCAACGAAGGGACAGGGGGGAACACCGGGGAGCTGTTTTTT CASNEGTGGNTGELFF
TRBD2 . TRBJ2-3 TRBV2 TGTGCCAGCAGTGGGTCAGCGGGGGGGCCTACGCAGTATTTT CASSGSAGGPTQYF
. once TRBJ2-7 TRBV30 TGTGCCTGGAGTAGAGGGATCCACGAGCAGTACTTC CAWSRGIHEQYF
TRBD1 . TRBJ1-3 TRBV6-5 TGTGCCAGCAGCCTGTGGACAGGTGGAAACACCATATATTTT CASSLWTGGNTIYF
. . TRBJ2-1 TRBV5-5 TGTGCCAGCAGCTTAGGGCCCAACTACAATGAGCAGTTCTTC CASSLGPNYNEQFF
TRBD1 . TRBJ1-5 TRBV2 TGTGCCAGCACCGCCGGGACAGGGCGGACTCAGCCCCAGCATTTT CASTAGTGRTQPQHF
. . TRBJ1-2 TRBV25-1 TGTGCCAGCAGGGGAAGTTTGTGGGGAGGCTACACCTTC CASRGSLWGGYTF
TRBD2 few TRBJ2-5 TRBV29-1 TGCAGCGTTGAAGAAAGGAGGGGTGGGGGGGGCCAAGAGACCCAGTACTTC CSVEERRGGGGQETQYF
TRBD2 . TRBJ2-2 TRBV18 TGTGCCAGCTCACCAGTTCAAGCGGGGACGGGAACCGGGGAGCTGTTTTTT CASSPVQAGTGTGELFF
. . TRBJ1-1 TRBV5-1 TGCGCCAGCAGCTTGTTGCGGGGATTAGACACTGAAGCTTTCTTT CASSLLRGLDTEAFF
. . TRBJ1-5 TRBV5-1 TGCGCCAGCAGCTTTAGGGGCGGTCAGCCCCAGCATTTT CASSFRGGQPQHF
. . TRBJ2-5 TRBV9 TGTGCCAGCAGCGTAGGGCTAGCAAAGACCCAGTACTTC CASSVGLAKTQYF
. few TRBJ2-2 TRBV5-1 TGCGCCAGCAGCTTATCCCAAACCGGGGAGCTGTTTTTT CASSLSQTGELFF
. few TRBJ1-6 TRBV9 TGTGCCAGCAGCGTAGCAGGACCCTCACCCCTCCACTTT CASSVAGPSPLHF
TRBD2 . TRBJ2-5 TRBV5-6 TGTGCCAGCAGCTCACTAGCGGGGAAGACCCAGTACTTC CASSSLAGKTQYF
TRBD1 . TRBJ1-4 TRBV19 TGTGCCAGTAGTAGACAGGGAAGGGAAAAACTGTTTTTT CASSRQGREKLFF
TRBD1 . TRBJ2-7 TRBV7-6 TGTGCCAGCAGCCTAGGACAGGGGAGGCAGTACTTC CASSLGQGRQYF
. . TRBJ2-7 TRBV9 TGTGCCAGCAGCGACCTGAGCGTCTCCTACGAGCAGTACTTC CASSDLSVSYEQYF
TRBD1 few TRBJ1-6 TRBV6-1 TGTGCCAGCAGTGAAACCCGACAGGGATACGGTTCACCCCTCCACTTT CASSETRQGYGSPLHF
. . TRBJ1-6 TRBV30 TGTGCCTGGAGTGTGGGGGGAGGCTCACCCCTCCACTTT CAWSVGGGSPLHF
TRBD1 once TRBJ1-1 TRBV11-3 TGTGCCAGCAGCTGGACAGGGAACACTGAAGCTTTCTTT CASSWTGNTEAFF